This T cell receptor beta chain was recorded in a study of blood T cells in healthy people across ages. This clonotype showed up just a few times. A second PCR, run for roughly 6 to 11 cycles, used a sample-barcoded 5' primer plus a J-beta primer mix. One entry per CDR3 protein results from TCRdb running MiXCR on the 5' RACE reads. This table has 550,000 to 600,000 distinct CDR3 sequences, around 50% appearing once. The V end was cut by 0 bases, the J end by 0 bases, with 7 bases between. Germline CDR1 DFQATT, CDR2 SNEGSKA (reference sequence). The CDR3 runs to 14 residues. Specimen: blood. This receptor was taken from a man older than 75 in good health. The rearrangement uses TRBV20-1 and TRBJ2-3; D might be TRBD2 (6 bases). This CDR3 reads CSARDSGSTDTQYF. The CDR3, as DNA: TGCAGTGCTAGAGATAGCGGAAGCACAGATACGCAGTATTTT.